This T cell receptor (beta chain) appears in the sequencing data of a study of blood T cells in healthy people across ages. Sample-barcoded 5' priming and a J-beta primer mix drove a second PCR of roughly 6 to 12 cycles. TCRdb analysed the 5' RACE reads with MiXCR anew, one entry per CDR3 protein. The sample holds 380,000 or so distinct CDR3 sequences; over 45% are singletons and the top ten take 51%. The draw of peripheral blood yielded roughly 9.4 milliliters from each donor. Trimming took 3 bases from V and 3 from J, leaving 12 bases between them. CDR3 length: 15 amino acids. Germline V gene sequence: CDR1 LNHNV, CDR2 YYDKDF (reference sequence).

The chain links TRBV15 to TRBJ2-1, with a weak D call TRBD1 (5 bases). Sequencing was performed on blood. This TCR derives from a man between 60 and 75 years old in good health. CDR3 nucleotide sequence: TGTGCCACCAGCAGGGACACGCCGAGCTACAATGAGCAGTTCTTC. Protein product: CATSRDTPSYNEQFF.